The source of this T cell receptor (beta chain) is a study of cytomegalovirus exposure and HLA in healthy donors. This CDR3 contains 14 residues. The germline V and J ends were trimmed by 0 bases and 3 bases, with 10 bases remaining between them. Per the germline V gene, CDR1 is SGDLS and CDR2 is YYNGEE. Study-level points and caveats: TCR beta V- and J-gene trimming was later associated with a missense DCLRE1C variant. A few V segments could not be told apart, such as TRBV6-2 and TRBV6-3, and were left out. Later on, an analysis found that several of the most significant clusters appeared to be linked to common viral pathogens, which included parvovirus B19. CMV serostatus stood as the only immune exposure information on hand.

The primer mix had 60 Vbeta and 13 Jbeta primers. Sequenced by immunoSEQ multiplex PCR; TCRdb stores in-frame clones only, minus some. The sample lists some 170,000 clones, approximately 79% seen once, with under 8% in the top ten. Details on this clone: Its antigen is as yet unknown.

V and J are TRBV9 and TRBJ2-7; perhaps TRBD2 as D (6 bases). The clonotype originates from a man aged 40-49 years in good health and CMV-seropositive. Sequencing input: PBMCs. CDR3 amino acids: CASSVGGELYEQYF. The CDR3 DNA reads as TGTGCCAGCAGCGTAGGGGGGGAGCTCTACGAGCAGTACTTC. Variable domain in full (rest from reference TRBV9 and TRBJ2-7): DSGVTQTPKHLITATGQRVTLRCSPRSGDLSVYWYQQSLDQGLQFLIQYYNGEERAKGNILERFSAQQFPDLHSELNLSSLELGDSALYFCASSVGGELYEQYFGPGTRLTVT.